These 27 T cell receptor beta chains were sequenced from one sample in a study of T-cell reconstitution after alpha-beta-depleted transplantation in children. For TCRbeta, the library was prepared with unique molecular identifiers. TCRdb redid the calling of the PCR reads with MiXCR, one entry per CDR3 protein. Of some 500,000 distinct CDR3 sequences in the sample, about 18% were seen once. Sequences were derived from PBMCs from the stem cell graft donor, sampled from the stem cell graft. The receptors derive from a human donor who donated a stem cell graft to a child with acute lymphoblastic leukemia.

The rearrangement links TRBV13 to TRBJ2-1; 10 bases align to TRBD2. The CDR3 runs to 14 residues. Germline CDR1 is PRHDT and CDR2 is FYEKMQ (reference sequence). V lost 3 bases and J lost 8; bases outside the gene matches: 4. In DNA form, the CDR3 reads TGTGCCAGCAGCTTGGGGACTAGCGTCTATGAGCAGTTCTTC. Its translation is CASSLGTSVYEQFF.

This clonotype came up a few times. The J gene is TRBJ1-2, the V gene TRBV12-3 or TRBV12-4; TRBD1 is a possible D gene (5 bases). The CDR3 spans 14 residues. V lost 3 bases and J 1 base, leaving 9 bases between the germline ends. This chain's CDR3 is CASSFSGSNYGYTF. The CDR3 DNA reads TGTGCCAGCAGTTTTTCAGGGAGTAACTATGGCTACACCTTC.

This chain joins TRBV5-1 and TRBJ1-2; 7 bases line up with TRBD1. Germline V gene lookup returns CDR1 SGHRS and CDR2 YFSETQ. V trimming: 2 bases; J trimming: 7 bases; junction bases outside the gene matches: 2. The CDR3 runs 12 residues. CDR3 bases: TGCGCCAGCAGCTTAGACAGGGTTGGCTACACCTTC. This codes for CASSLDRVGYTF.

The table lists this clonotype with a few counts. The rearrangement joins TRBV12-3 or TRBV12-4 to TRBJ2-7; 12 bases agree with TRBD1. The CDR3 is 15 residues long. The V segment lost 2 bases and the J segment 7 bases; nucleotides outside the gene matches: 6. The CDR3: CASSLTGQGAGEQYF. The CDR3 DNA reads TGTGCCAGCAGTTTAACGGGACAGGGGGCAGGGGAGCAGTACTTC.

This clonotype was seen a few times. The chain couples TRBV7-2 to TRBJ2-7, with D perhaps TRBD1 or TRBD2 (6 bases each). The V end lost 0 bases, the J end lost 4 bases, and 31 bases lay between the germline ends. The CDR3 contains 21 residues. CDR1 is SGHTA and CDR2 is FQGNSA in the germline V gene. The CDR3 protein is CASSLAPGIIWRDKTPYEQYF. CDR3 sequence (DNA): TGTGCCAGCAGCTTAGCGCCTGGGATAATATGGCGGGACAAAACCCCTTACGAGCAGTACTTC.

A few counts support this clonotype. This chain connects TRBV6-5 to TRBJ2-3; TRBD2 aligns across 14 bases. The ends lost 2 bases at V and 2 bases at J; junction bases unmatched: 3. Germline CDR1 reads MNHEY; CDR2 reads SVGAGI. The CDR3 totals 17 residues. CDR3 amino acids: CASSYLGLAGDTDTQYF. DNA for the CDR3: TGTGCCAGCAGTTACCTGGGACTAGCGGGAGACACAGATACGCAGTATTTT.

This clonotype was detected many times. This chain uses TRBV20-1 with TRBJ2-7; D is ambiguous. CDR3 length equals 11 residues. Per germline, CDR1 DFQATT and CDR2 SNEGSKA (reference sequence). V gave up 0 bases and J gave up 3 bases, with 3 bases separating them. In nucleotides, the CDR3 is TGCAGTGCTAGAGACTACTACGAGCAGTACTTC. As protein: CSARDYYEQYF.

This clonotype showed up just a few times. The DNA of the CDR3 is TGTGCCACATTACACTACGAGCAGTACTTC. It codes for CATLHYEQYF. The chain couples TRBV5-4 to TRBJ2-7; the D is unclear. Looked up from germline, CDR1 is SGHNT and CDR2 is YYREEE (reference sequence). The CDR3 runs 10 residues. Trimming removed 9 bases at V and 3 bases at J, with 7 bases between.

This clonotype was counted only a few times. This rearrangement joins TRBV9 to TRBJ1-5, with D maybe TRBD1 (6 bases). V was clipped by 3 bases and J by 2 bases, with 12 bases between them. The length of the CDR3 is 15 residues. Germline-derived CDR1 and CDR2 are SGDLS and YYNGEE. CDR3 in DNA: TGTGCCAGCAGCGCAGGGGCAGGGGGCAATCAGCCCCAGCATTTT. It specifies CASSAGAGGNQPQHF.

CDR3 amino acids: CASSSLVGAGPYEQYF. The CDR3 DNA is TGCGCCAGCAGCTCCCTCGTGGGCGCGGGACCTTACGAGCAGTACTTC. The chain employs TRBV5-1 and TRBJ2-7; TRBD2 might be the D (6 bases). V lost 3 bases, J lost 4 bases, and 20 bases lay in between. This CDR3 has 16 residues. CDR1 is SGHRS, CDR2 YFSETQ, per germline.

The chain is built from TRBV5-1 and TRBJ2-5; D is possibly TRBD1 (5 bases). The CDR3 totals 12 residues. CDR1 SGHRS and CDR2 YFSETQ come from the germline V gene. V lost 5 bases, J lost 3 bases, and 8 bases lay in between. The CDR3 sequence: CASRGQEETQYF. In DNA form, the CDR3 reads TGCGCCAGCAGAGGACAAGAAGAGACCCAGTACTTC.

The J gene is TRBJ1-1, the V gene TRBV5-4; 10 nucleotides align to TRBD1. The V gene's germline CDR1 is SGHNT and CDR2 YYREEE (reference sequence). J was trimmed by 3 bases and V by 2 bases; bases with no gene match: 7. The CDR3 is 16 amino acids. DNA for the CDR3: TGTGCCAGCAGCTTTAGAGGGGACAGGGGACACACTGAAGCTTTCTTT. As protein: CASSFRGDRGHTEAFF.

J is TRBJ2-3 and V is TRBV7-3, with D unresolved. This CDR3 comprises 13 residues. Trimming left V 1 base short and J 6 bases short, with 8 bases between. Germline loops: CDR1 SGHTA, CDR2 FQGTGA. CDR3 bases: TGTGCCAGCAGCTTAAGTCTCTGGGATACGCAGTATTTT. Residues: CASSLSLWDTQYF.

This clonotype appeared a few times. The chain joins TRBV5-1 to TRBJ2-7; TRBD2 matches at 9 bases. The CDR3 spans 15 residues. Trimming at V came to 3 bases and at J to 3 bases, leaving 7 bases not matched to a gene. Per germline, CDR1 SGHRS and CDR2 YFSETQ. The CDR3 bases are TGCGCCAGCAGCTGGGGGACTAGCCCGTACTACGAGCAGTACTTC. Amino acids: CASSWGTSPYYEQYF.

A few counts support this clonotype. The V call is TRBV20-1, the J call TRBJ1-2; the D is unclear. The ends were cut back, 2 bases at V and 0 bases at J, with 25 bases in the middle. CDR3 length: 19 amino acids. The germline V gene encodes CDR1 DFQATT and CDR2 SNEGSKA (reference sequence). Written as DNA, the CDR3 is TGCAGTGCTAGAATTTTGTCGTCCTTTCGACACAGTTCTAACTATGGCTACACCTTC. Translating gives CSARILSSFRHSSNYGYTF.

This chain links TRBV12-3 or TRBV12-4 with TRBJ1-1; perhaps TRBD1 as D (5 bases). Trimming cost V 6 bases and J 1 base, with 15 bases left between them. CDR3 length: 15 amino acids. CDR3 nucleotides: TGTGCCAGCAGCCGCGGGGGAATTCCGAACACTGAAGCTTTCTTT. Protein product: CASSRGGIPNTEAFF.

The CDR3 is CASSQDGRLAGSGQYF. The CDR3 DNA sequence: TGTGCCAGCAGCCAAGATGGTAGGCTAGCGGGATCTGGGCAGTATTTT. The J gene is TRBJ2-3, the V gene TRBV14; 9 bases match TRBD2. The CDR3 consists of 16 residues. Losses at the gene ends were 0 bases for V and 11 bases for J; bases not matched to a gene: 12. Germline V gives CDR1 SGHDN, CDR2 FVKESK.

In this sample, this clonotype turned up a few times. The chain combines TRBV19 with TRBJ1-1; a possible D gene is TRBD1 (5 bases). V gave up 7 bases and J gave up 2 bases, with 11 bases separating them. CDR3 length equals 13 residues. From germline, CDR1 is LNHDA and CDR2 SQIVND (reference sequence). The CDR3 nucleotides are TGTGCCAGTACGGGAGGGGCTAACACTGAAGCTTTCTTT. It translates to CASTGGANTEAFF.

The rearrangement links TRBV19 to TRBJ2-1; TRBD2 is a possible D gene (5 bases). The CDR3 length is 14 residues. With 6 bases removed from V and 2 bases from J, the gap between germline ends came to 11 bases. Germline V CDR1 and CDR2: LNHDA, SQIVND (reference sequence). This chain's CDR3 is CASSRAAAYNEQFF. CDR3 in DNA: TGTGCCAGTAGCCGAGCGGCAGCCTACAATGAGCAGTTCTTC.

This clonotype turned up a few times. The chain combines TRBV27 with TRBJ2-5; possibly TRBD1 for D (5 bases). CDR1 is MNHEY and CDR2 is SMNVEV in the germline V gene (reference sequence). CDR3 length: 14 residues. Deletions cut 3 bases from V and 2 bases from J, with 10 bases between. The CDR3 spells CASSLMGQQETQYF. The CDR3 DNA sequence: TGTGCCAGCAGTTTGATGGGGCAGCAAGAGACCCAGTACTTC.

This chain joins TRBV20-1 and TRBJ2-7; TRBD2 agrees at 11 bases. The V gene's germline CDR1 is DFQATT and CDR2 SNEGSKA (reference sequence). J lost 8 bases, V lost 4 bases, and 10 bases had no gene match. This CDR3 spans 14 amino acids. The CDR3 DNA reads as TGCAGTGCTAAATCTAGCGGGAGGATGTCAAAGCAGTACTTC. Translating it yields CSAKSSGRMSKQYF.

This clonotype turned up a few times. This chain connects TRBV20-1 to TRBJ2-1, with 9 bases fitting TRBD2. Per the germline V gene, CDR1 is DFQATT and CDR2 is SNEGSKA (reference sequence). This CDR3 contains 19 residues. V shed 0 bases and J 3 bases; nucleotides not matched to a gene: 15. CDR3 sequence: CSARDYLSTSGVYYNEQFF. Written as DNA, the CDR3 is TGCAGTGCTAGAGACTATCTCTCGACTAGCGGAGTCTACTACAATGAGCAGTTCTTC.

The chain combines TRBV20-1 with TRBJ2-1; possibly TRBD2 for D (6 bases). The V end was cut by 5 bases, the J end by 1 base, with 12 bases between. This CDR3 is built from 14 residues. Germline-derived CDR1 and CDR2 are DFQATT and SNEGSKA (reference sequence). The CDR3 protein is CSADGSPSYNEQFF. Written as DNA, the CDR3 is TGCAGTGCTGACGGGAGCCCTTCCTACAATGAGCAGTTCTTC.

CDR3 sequence (DNA): TGTGCCAGCAGCTCCAGACTAGCGGGAGGAACCGGGGAGCTGTTTTTT. Translated, it gives CASSSRLAGGTGELFF. V gene TRBV7-2 combines with J gene TRBJ2-2; 13 bases match TRBD2. This CDR3 spans 16 amino acids. Germline-derived CDR1 and CDR2 are SGHTA and FQGNSA. The V segment lost 4 bases and the J segment 5 bases; nucleotides outside the gene matches: 4.

The V gene is TRBV15, the J gene TRBJ1-5, with a tentative D call TRBD1 (5 bases). The CDR3 consists of 13 residues. The V gene's germline CDR1 is LNHNV and CDR2 YYDKDF (reference sequence). V dropped 5 bases and J dropped 4 bases, with 9 bases sitting between them. CDR3 region: CATSSNRNQPQHF. The CDR3 bases are TGTGCCACCAGCTCTAACAGGAATCAGCCCCAGCATTTT.

This clonotype has a handful of counts. CDR3 loop: CASSLVGGYHEQYF. The DNA of the CDR3 is TGTGCCAGCAGCTTAGTAGGAGGGTACCACGAGCAGTACTTC. V and J are TRBV7-8 and TRBJ2-7, with D possibly being TRBD2 (6 bases). The germline gives CDR1 SGHVS, CDR2 FQNEAQ. Between the trimmed V and J ends, which lost 1 base and 5 bases, there was a span of 12 bases. The CDR3 is made up of 14 amino acids.

This clonotype was seen a handful of times. V is TRBV29-1 and J is TRBJ2-5; 9 nucleotides line up with TRBD2. CDR1 and CDR2 (germline): SQVTM, ANQGSEA. V shed 6 bases, J shed 7 bases, and the junction held 6 bases outside the gene matches. The CDR3 is 12 amino acids. The DNA for the CDR3 is TGCAGCGTCTTAGCGGGAGTTGGGACCCAGTACTTC. Translating it yields CSVLAGVGTQYF.